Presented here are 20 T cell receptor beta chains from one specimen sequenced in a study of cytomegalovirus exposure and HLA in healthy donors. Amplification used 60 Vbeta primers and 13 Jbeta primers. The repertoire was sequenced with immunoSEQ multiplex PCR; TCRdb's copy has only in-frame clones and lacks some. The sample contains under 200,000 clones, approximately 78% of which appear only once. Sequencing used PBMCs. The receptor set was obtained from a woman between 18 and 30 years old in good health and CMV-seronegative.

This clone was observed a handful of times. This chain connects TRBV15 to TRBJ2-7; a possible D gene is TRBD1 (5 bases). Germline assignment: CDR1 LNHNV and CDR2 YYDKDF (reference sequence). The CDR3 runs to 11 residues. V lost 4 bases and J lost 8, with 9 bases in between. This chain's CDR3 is CATSTQDKQYF. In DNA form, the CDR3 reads TGTGCCACCAGCACCCAGGACAAGCAGTACTTC.

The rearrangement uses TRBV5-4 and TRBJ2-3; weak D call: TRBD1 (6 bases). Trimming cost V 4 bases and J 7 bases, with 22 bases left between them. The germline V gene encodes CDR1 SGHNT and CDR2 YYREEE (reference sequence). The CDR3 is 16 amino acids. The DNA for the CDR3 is TGTGCCAGCAGCAGGGCGGCAGGGACAACCTTGAATACGCAGTATTTT. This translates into CASSRAAGTTLNTQYF.

Here the CDR3 DNA reads TGTGCCAGCAGCTTAGGACCGGGACTCGCCTACGAGCAGTACTTC. Its translation: CASSLGPGLAYEQYF. The chain is built from TRBV13 and TRBJ2-7; the D gene is possibly TRBD2 (6 bases). CDR3 length equals 15 residues. V was clipped by 0 bases and J by 2 bases, with 11 bases between them. The germline V gene has CDR1 PRHDT and CDR2 FYEKMQ (reference sequence).

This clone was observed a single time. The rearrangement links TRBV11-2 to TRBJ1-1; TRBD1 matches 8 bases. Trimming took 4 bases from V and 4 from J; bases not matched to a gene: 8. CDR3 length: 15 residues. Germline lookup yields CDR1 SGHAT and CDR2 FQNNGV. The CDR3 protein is CASSYRTGKITEAFF. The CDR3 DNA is TGTGCCAGCAGCTATCGGACAGGGAAAATCACTGAAGCTTTCTTT.

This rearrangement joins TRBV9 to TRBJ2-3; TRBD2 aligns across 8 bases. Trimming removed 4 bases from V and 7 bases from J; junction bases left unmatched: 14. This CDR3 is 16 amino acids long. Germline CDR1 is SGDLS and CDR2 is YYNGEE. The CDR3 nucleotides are TGTGCCAGCAGCCCAGGGGCTAGCGGGCTCCGGAATACGCAGTATTTT. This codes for CASSPGASGLRNTQYF.

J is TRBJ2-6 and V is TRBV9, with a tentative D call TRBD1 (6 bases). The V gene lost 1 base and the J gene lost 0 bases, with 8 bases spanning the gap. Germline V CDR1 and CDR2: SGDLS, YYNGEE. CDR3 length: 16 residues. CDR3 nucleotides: TGTGCCAGCAGCGTAAGGGGGAGCTCTGGGGCCAACGTCCTGACTTTC. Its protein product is CASSVRGSSGANVLTF. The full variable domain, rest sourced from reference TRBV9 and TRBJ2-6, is DSGVTQTPKHLITATGQRVTLRCSPRSGDLSVYWYQQSLDQGLQFLIQYYNGEERAKGNILERFSAQQFPDLHSELNLSSLELGDSALYFCASSVRGSSGANVLTFGAGSRLTVL.

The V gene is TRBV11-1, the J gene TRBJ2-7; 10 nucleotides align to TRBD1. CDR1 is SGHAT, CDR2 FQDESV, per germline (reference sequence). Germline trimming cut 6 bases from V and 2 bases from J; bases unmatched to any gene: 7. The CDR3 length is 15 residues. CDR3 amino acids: CASSSGQGKTYEQYF. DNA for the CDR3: TGTGCCAGCAGTTCGGGACAGGGGAAAACCTACGAGCAGTACTTC.

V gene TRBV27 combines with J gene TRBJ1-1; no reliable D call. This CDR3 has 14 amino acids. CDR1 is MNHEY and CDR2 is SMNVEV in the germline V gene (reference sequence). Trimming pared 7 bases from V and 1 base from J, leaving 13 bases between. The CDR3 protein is CASKPKEENTEAFF. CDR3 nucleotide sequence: TGTGCCAGCAAACCTAAGGAGGAGAACACTGAAGCTTTCTTT.

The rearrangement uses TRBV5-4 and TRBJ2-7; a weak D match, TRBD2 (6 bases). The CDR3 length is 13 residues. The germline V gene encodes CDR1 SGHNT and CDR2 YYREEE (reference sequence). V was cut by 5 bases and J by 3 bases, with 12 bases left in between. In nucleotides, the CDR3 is TGTGCCAGCAGTAGGGACTCCTACTACGAGCAGTACTTC. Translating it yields CASSRDSYYEQYF. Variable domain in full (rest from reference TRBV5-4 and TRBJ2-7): ETGVTQSPTHLIKTRGQQVTLRCSSQSGHNTVSWYQQALGQGPQFIFQYYREEENGRGNFPPRFSGLQFPNYSSELNVNALELDDSALYLCASSRDSYYEQYFGPGTRLTVT.

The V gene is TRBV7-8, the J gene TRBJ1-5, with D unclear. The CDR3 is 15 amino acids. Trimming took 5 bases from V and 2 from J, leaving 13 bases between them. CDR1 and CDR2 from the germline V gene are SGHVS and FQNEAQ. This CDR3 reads CASSPFVQGNQPQHF. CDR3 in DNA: TGTGCCAGCAGCCCATTCGTGCAGGGCAATCAGCCCCAGCATTTT.

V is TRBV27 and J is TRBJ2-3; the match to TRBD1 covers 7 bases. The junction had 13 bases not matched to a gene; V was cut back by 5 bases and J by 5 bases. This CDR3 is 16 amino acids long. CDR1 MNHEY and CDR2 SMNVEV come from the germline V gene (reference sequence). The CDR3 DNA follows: TGTGCCAGCAGTACCACCGGGACAGTAGTTAGAGATACGCAGTATTTT. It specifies CASSTTGTVVRDTQYF.

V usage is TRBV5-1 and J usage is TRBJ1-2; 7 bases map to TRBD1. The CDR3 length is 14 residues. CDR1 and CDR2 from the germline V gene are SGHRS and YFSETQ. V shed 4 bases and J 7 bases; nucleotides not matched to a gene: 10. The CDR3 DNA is TGCGCCAGCAGCCGAGGACAGGAGGGCCGTGGCTACACCTTC. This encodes CASSRGQEGRGYTF. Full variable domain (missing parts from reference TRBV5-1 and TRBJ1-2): KAGVTQTPRYLIKTRGQQVTLSCSPISGHRSVSWYQQTPGQGLQFLFEYFSETQRNKGNFPGRFSGRQFSNSRSEMNVSTLELGDSALYLCASSRGQEGRGYTFGSGTRLTVV.

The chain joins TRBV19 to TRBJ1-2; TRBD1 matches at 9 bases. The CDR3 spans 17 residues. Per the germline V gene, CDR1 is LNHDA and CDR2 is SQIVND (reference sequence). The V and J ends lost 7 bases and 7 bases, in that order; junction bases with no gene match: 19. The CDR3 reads CASTPSVPRDRDSGYTF. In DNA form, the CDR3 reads TGTGCCAGTACCCCCTCCGTCCCCCGGGACAGGGACAGTGGCTACACCTTC.

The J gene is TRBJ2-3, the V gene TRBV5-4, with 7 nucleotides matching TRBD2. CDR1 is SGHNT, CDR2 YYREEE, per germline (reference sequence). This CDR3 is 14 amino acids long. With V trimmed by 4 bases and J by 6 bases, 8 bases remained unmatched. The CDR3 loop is CASSRDPSGDTQYF. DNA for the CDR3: TGTGCCAGCAGCCGGGACCCTAGCGGCGATACGCAGTATTTT.

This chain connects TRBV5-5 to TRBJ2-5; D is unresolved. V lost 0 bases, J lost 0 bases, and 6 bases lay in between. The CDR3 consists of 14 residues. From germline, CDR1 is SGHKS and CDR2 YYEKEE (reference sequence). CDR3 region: CASSLVRYQETQYF. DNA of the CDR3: TGTGCCAGCAGCTTGGTTAGATACCAAGAGACCCAGTACTTC.

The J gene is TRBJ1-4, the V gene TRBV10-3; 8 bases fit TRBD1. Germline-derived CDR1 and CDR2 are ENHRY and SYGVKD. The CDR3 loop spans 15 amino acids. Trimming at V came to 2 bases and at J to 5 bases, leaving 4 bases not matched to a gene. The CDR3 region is CAISEGQGKNEKLFF. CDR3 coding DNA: TGTGCCATCAGTGAGGGACAGGGCAAGAATGAAAAACTGTTTTTT.

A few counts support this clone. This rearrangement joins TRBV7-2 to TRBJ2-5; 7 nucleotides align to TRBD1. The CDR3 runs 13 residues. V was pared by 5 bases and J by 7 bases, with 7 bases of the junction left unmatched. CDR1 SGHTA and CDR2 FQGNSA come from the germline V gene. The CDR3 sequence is CASSADRDGTQYF. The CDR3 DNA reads TGTGCCAGCAGCGCAGACAGGGACGGGACCCAGTACTTC.

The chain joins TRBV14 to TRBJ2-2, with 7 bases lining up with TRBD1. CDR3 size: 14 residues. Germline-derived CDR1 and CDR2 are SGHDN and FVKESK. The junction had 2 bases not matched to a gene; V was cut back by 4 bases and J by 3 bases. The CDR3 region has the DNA TGTGCCAGCAGCCGGGACAGATACACCGGGGAGCTGTTTTTT. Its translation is CASSRDRYTGELFF.

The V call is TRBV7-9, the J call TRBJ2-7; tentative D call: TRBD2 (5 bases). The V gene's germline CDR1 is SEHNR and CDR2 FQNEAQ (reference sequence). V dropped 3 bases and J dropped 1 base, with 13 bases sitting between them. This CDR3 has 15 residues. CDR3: CASSFRLTGSYEQYF. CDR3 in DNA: TGTGCCAGCAGCTTCCGGCTCACGGGGTCCTACGAGCAGTACTTC.

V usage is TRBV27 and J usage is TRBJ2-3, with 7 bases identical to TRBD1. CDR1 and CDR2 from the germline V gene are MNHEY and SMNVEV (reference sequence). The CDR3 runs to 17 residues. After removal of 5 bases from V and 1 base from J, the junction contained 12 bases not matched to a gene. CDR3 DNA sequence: TGTGCCAGCAGTCGACAGGGTGATTTTCCCCGCACAGATACGCAGTATTTT. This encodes CASSRQGDFPRTDTQYF.